This TCR beta chain stems from a study of identical twins' blood T cells. V was pared by 0 bases and J by 0 bases, with 23 bases of the junction left unmatched. CDR3 length equals 23 residues. Germline V gene data show CDR1 as DFQATT and CDR2 as SNEGSKA (reference sequence). Original handling: Each library had roughly 2 to 4 million CDR3 reads and about 100,000 to nearly 500,000 clonotypes. TCRdb re-called the 5' RACE reads through MiXCR, storing one row per CDR3 protein. TCRdb, not the authors, supplied the V and J calls. The sample yields 350,000 to 400,000 distinct CDR3 sequences, over 25% seen once.

The sequencing input was PBMCs. The source is a woman aged 18-49 years in good health. The rearrangement links TRBV20-1 to TRBJ2-6; 7 nucleotides line up with TRBD1. CDR3 in DNA: TGCAGTGCTAGAGATCTGGGGAATATCGCGAACAGGGGATCTCGCTCTGGGGCCAACGTCCTGACTTTC. Residues: CSARDLGNIANRGSRSGANVLTF.